A selection of T cell receptor beta chains follows, all from one sample in a study of shared clonotypes between healthy human individuals. TCRdb keeps only in-frame clones here, not all; method: immunoSEQ multiplex PCR. This sample has about 1.9 million clones, with 80% to 95% found just once. Material for sequencing was naive CD8+ T cells from PBMCs. Every receptor here comes from a man aged 18 to 29 in good health. Some clones in this sample may be carry-over from other donors' samples. The CDR3 runs from the conserved cysteine through the conserved F or W. A D gene is named only where the DNA matches it firmly. Clone sizes are given selectively: once, few, many, or a class where the clone is expanded.

TRBV19,TRBD1,once,TRBJ2-7,TGTGCCAGTAGTAGGGACAGGGAGGGGTCCTACGAGCAGTACTTC,CASSRDREGSYEQYF
TRBV9,TRBD2,NA,TRBJ2-3,TGTGCCAGCAGCCCGGGGACTAGCGCTAGCACAGATACGCAGTATTTT,CASSPGTSASTDTQYF
TRBV5-8,TRBD1,NA,TRBJ2-7,TGTGCCAGCAGCCCCGGGACAGGGCATCCCCCGGGCGAGCAGTACTTC,CASSPGTGHPPGEQYF
TRBV4-1,NA,few,TRBJ1-1,TGCGCCAGCAGCGCAGGCCGGGACAAGAAGAACACTGAAGCTTTCTTT,CASSAGRDKKNTEAFF
TRBV25-1,NA,once,TRBJ2-3,TGTGCCAGCCTGACTTCGGATACGCAGTATTTT,CASLTSDTQYF
TRBV28,NA,once,TRBJ1-2,TGTGCCAGCACTTCTTTTGCTGGGGGTACCTATGGCTACACCTTC,CASTSFAGGTYGYTF
TRBV27,NA,NA,TRBJ1-2,TGTGCCAGCAGTTGGGCGCCGGGGGCGGGTTTACATGGCTACACCTTC,CASSWAPGAGLHGYTF
TRBV19,TRBD2,NA,TRBJ2-1,TGTGCCAGTAGAAGGGCGGGAGGGGGGAATGAGCAGTTCTTC,CASRRAGGGNEQFF
TRBV7-2,TRBD2,NA,TRBJ2-7,TGTGCCAGCAGCCTTGGACTAGCGGGATACTTCTCCTACGAGCAGTACTTC,CASSLGLAGYFSYEQYF
TRBV13,TRBD2,NA,TRBJ2-7,TGTGCCAGCAGCGCGAGGGAGAATATCGAGCCGGGACTAGCGGGCCCTGAGCAGTACTTC,CASSARENIEPGLAGPEQYF
TRBV6-5,TRBD1,NA,TRBJ1-1,TGTGCCAGCACCTTGACAGGGGACACTGAAGCTTTCTTT,CASTLTGDTEAFF
TRBV19,TRBD1,once,TRBJ1-5,TGTGCCAGTAGACCGACAGGGGAGAGCAATCAGCCCCAGCATTTT,CASRPTGESNQPQHF
TRBV29-1,TRBD2,NA,TRBJ2-3,TGCAGCTCCCAGAGCGGGAGTGGTTGGCCAGATACGCAGTATTTT,CSSQSGSGWPDTQYF
TRBV19,NA,NA,TRBJ2-4,TGTGCCAGTAGTATTATGGGGCTTCGGGAGCCCCAATTAGCCAAAAACATTCAGTACTTC,CASSIMGLREPQLAKNIQYF
TRBV7-6,NA,NA,TRBJ2-7,TGTGCCAGCAGCTCCGAGGGGGCGGGATCCTCCTACGAGCAGTACTTC,CASSSEGAGSSYEQYF
TRBV7-9,NA,NA,TRBJ1-4,TGTGCCAGCAGCGCCAACCGACTGGGAGGCGGTAATGAAAAACTGTTTTTT,CASSANRLGGGNEKLFF
TRBV5-4,NA,NA,TRBJ1-1,TGTGCCAGCAGCTTGATAACCGGGCCTGAAGCTTTCTTT,CASSLITGPEAFF
TRBV5-6,NA,NA,TRBJ2-7,TGTGCCAGCAGCCCTACGGGACGCCTCTACGAGCAGTACTTC,CASSPTGRLYEQYF
TRBV6-5,NA,NA,TRBJ2-5,TGTGCCAGCAGTTACTCGTTCGTGACGGGAGACGAGACCCAGTACTTC,CASSYSFVTGDETQYF
TRBV7-2,TRBD2,once,TRBJ2-7,TGTGCCAGCAGCTTAGGCCAGTTTTCTAGCGGGGGTTACGAGCAGTACTTC,CASSLGQFSSGGYEQYF
TRBV5-5,TRBD1,NA,TRBJ1-1,TGTGCCAGCAGCAAAACGAGGACAGGGAACACTGAAGCTTTCTTT,CASSKTRTGNTEAFF
TRBV28,NA,NA,TRBJ1-5,TGTGCCAGCAGTCGCCGGGCCAGGGGTAGTCAGCCCCAGCATTTT,CASSRRARGSQPQHF
TRBV7-9,TRBD2,NA,TRBJ2-7,TGTGCCAGCAGCTTAGGAGATAGCGGGAAGAAGCACTTC,CASSLGDSGKKHF
TRBV27,NA,NA,TRBJ2-7,TGTGCCAGCAAAGGTGGGCTTCGGTACGAGCAGTACTTC,CASKGGLRYEQYF
TRBV28,NA,NA,TRBJ1-1,TGTGCCAGCAGTTTAAGTCAGGGGCCGAACACTGAAGCTTTCTTT,CASSLSQGPNTEAFF
TRBV28,NA,NA,TRBJ2-6,TGTGCCAGCAGTCTCCGCTACTCTGGGGCCAACGTCCTGACTTTC,CASSLRYSGANVLTF
TRBV27,NA,NA,TRBJ1-1,TGTGCCAGCAGTTTAGGGCAGGGTTGGACTGAAGCTTTCTTT,CASSLGQGWTEAFF
TRBV13,NA,NA,TRBJ2-5,TGTGCCAGCAGCTCACCCAGGGAGGCTCCCATGTCGGAGACCCAGTACTTC,CASSSPREAPMSETQYF